A selection of T cell receptor beta chains follows, all from one sample in a study of cytomegalovirus exposure and HLA in healthy donors. Method: immunoSEQ multiplex PCR; TCRdb's copy keeps in-frame clones and lacks some. The table includes approximately 120,000 clones, over 75% detected once. The sample was PBMCs. The receptor set was obtained from a man between 18 and 35 years old in good health and CMV-seropositive. Each CDR3 is given with its conserved first and last residue. The order of the fields is clone size, D gene, J gene, V gene, CDR3 DNA, CDR3 protein. A D gene is named only where the DNA matches it firmly. Expanded clones are given a class, and other clones once, few, many or no size at all.

once,TRBD2,TRBJ2-7,TRBV11-2,TGTGCCAGCAGCCTTTTAGCGGGAGGACCTGGCGAGCAGTACTTC,CASSLLAGGPGEQYF
-,TRBD1,TRBJ1-2,TRBV30,TGTGCCTGGAGTACCGGGACAGGGGGGACCTTC,CAWSTGTGGTF
-,-,TRBJ2-5,TRBV7-2,TGTGCCAGCAGCCCGACTCAAGAGACCCAGTACTTC,CASSPTQETQYF
-,-,TRBJ2-7,TRBV7-2,TGTGCCAGCAGCTCAGTCGGGGCCTACGAGCAGTACTTC,CASSSVGAYEQYF
-,TRBD1,TRBJ2-7,TRBV19,TGTGCCAGTAGTAAGACAGGGGGTTACGAGCAGTACTTC,CASSKTGGYEQYF
-,-,TRBJ2-7,TRBV7-9,TGTGCCAGCAGCTTAGACCTGAGCCCCGAGCAGTACTTC,CASSLDLSPEQYF
-,-,TRBJ2-1,TRBV18,TGTGCCAGCTCACCTGACAGGTCCTACAATGAGCAGTTCTTC,CASSPDRSYNEQFF
-,-,TRBJ1-2,TRBV20-1,TGCAGTGCTAGAAGGGAGTACGGCTACACCTTC,CSARREYGYTF
-,TRBD1,TRBJ1-3,TRBV4-1,TGCGCCAGCAGCCGATTCCGGGACAGTTCTGGAAACACCATATATTTT,CASSRFRDSSGNTIYF
-,TRBD1,TRBJ1-2,TRBV7-2,TGTGCCAGCAGCTTAGTACAGGGGGCCCGCTATGGCTACACCTTC,CASSLVQGARYGYTF
few,-,TRBJ1-2,TRBV25-1,TGTGCCAGCAGGGCAGGGTGGGACTATGGCTACACCTTC,CASRAGWDYGYTF
few,-,TRBJ2-5,TRBV21-1,TGTGCCAGCAGCAAATCTAGCGGGGGGGCCGCTGAGACCCAGTACTTC,CASSKSSGGAAETQYF
-,-,TRBJ1-4,TRBV4-1,TGCGCCAGCAGCCAACGACGGACGAACAAAGGGGCTAATGAAAAACTGTTTTTT,CASSQRRTNKGANEKLFF
-,-,TRBJ1-1,TRBV7-6,TGTGCCAGCAGTCGACAGGTCGGCACTGAAGCTTTCTTT,CASSRQVGTEAFF
-,TRBD1,TRBJ2-1,TRBV6-5,TGTGCCAGCACTCCACCCGGGACAGGGATGGAGCAGTTCTTC,CASTPPGTGMEQFF
-,-,TRBJ1-1,TRBV6-5,TGTGCCAGCAGTTATGCGCCGAACACTGAAGCTTTCTTT,CASSYAPNTEAFF
-,TRBD1,TRBJ2-5,TRBV7-9,TGTGCCAGCAGCCCGGGACAGGGGCTGGAAAAAGAGACCCAGTACTTC,CASSPGQGLEKETQYF
-,-,TRBJ1-6,TRBV21-1,TGTGCCAGCACCCTTCGCGGACAGGGTAATTCACCCCTCCACTTT,CASTLRGQGNSPLHF
-,-,TRBJ2-7,TRBV5-6,TGTGCCAGCAGCTTGGTCGACAGAACCTACGAGCAGTACTTC,CASSLVDRTYEQYF
-,TRBD1,TRBJ2-7,TRBV7-9,TGTGCCAGCAGCAGCAGGGGGCGGCAAGACGAGCAGTACTTC,CASSSRGRQDEQYF
-,-,TRBJ2-6,TRBV19,TGTGCCAGTAGTCCCAAGACATCTCTCGGGGCCAACGTCCTGACTTTC,CASSPKTSLGANVLTF
-,TRBD1,TRBJ1-2,TRBV5-1,TGCGCCAGCAGCTTTAACAGGGGAGACTATGGCTACACCTTC,CASSFNRGDYGYTF
-,-,TRBJ1-2,TRBV19,TGTGCCAGTAGTACTAACATGGACAGACAGGCTGGCTACACCTTC,CASSTNMDRQAGYTF
once,TRBD1,TRBJ1-1,TRBV5-4,TGTGCCAGCAGCTGGGACAGGGGATACACTGAAGCTTTCTTT,CASSWDRGYTEAFF
-,-,TRBJ2-7,TRBV6-5,TGTGCCAGCAGGCCCGCCGGGGGCTCCTACGAGCAGTACTTC,CASRPAGGSYEQYF
-,TRBD1,TRBJ2-2,TRBV7-8,TGTGCCAGCAGGGTGACAGGGTTCGCCGGGGAGCTGTTTTTT,CASRVTGFAGELFF
-,TRBD1,TRBJ1-1,TRBV7-9,TGTGCCAGCAGCCTAGGGACAGGGGGATTCACTGAAGCTTTCTTT,CASSLGTGGFTEAFF
once,TRBD2,TRBJ2-2,TRBV7-9,TGTGCCAGCAGCTTCCTAGTGGGACTAAGAGGCGGGGAGCTGTTTTTT,CASSFLVGLRGGELFF
once,TRBD2,TRBJ2-1,TRBV27,TGTGCCAGCAGTTTATCTGCTAGCGGGGGGGCCTACAATGAGCAGTTCTTC,CASSLSASGGAYNEQFF
-,-,TRBJ2-6,TRBV6-1,TGTGCCAGCAGTGCGGTATCTGGGGCCAACGTCCTGACTTTC,CASSAVSGANVLTF